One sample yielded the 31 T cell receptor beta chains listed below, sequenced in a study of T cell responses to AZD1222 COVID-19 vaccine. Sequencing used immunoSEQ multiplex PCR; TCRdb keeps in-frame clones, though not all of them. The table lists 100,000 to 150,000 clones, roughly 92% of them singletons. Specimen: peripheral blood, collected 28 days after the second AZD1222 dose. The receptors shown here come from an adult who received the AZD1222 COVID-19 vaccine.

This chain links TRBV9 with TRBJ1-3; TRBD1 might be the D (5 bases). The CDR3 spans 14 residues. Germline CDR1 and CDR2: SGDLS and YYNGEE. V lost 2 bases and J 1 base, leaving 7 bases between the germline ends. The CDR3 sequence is CASSVRESGNTIYF. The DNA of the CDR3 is TGTGCCAGCAGCGTCAGGGAATCTGGAAACACCATATATTTT.

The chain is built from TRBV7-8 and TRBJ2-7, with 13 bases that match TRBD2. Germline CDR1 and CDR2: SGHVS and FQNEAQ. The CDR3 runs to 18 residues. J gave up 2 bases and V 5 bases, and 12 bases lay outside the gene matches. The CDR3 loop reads CASSRGLAGIMGTYEQYF. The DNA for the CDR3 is TGTGCCAGCAGCCGGGGACTAGCGGGGATCATGGGGACCTACGAGCAGTACTTC.

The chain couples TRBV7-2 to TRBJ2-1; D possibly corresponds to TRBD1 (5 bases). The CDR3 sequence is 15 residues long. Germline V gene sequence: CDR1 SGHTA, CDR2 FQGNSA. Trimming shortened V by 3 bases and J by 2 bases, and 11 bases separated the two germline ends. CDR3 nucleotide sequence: TGTGCCAGCAGCTTGAGAGACAGAACCTACAATGAGCAGTTCTTC. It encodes CASSLRDRTYNEQFF.

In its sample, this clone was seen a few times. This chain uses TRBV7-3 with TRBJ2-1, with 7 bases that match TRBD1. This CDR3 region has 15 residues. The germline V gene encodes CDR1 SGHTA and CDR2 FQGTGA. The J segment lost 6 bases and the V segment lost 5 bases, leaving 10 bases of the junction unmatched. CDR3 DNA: TGTGCCAGCAGCGCACGACAGGGTTTCGGCAATGAGCAGTTCTTC. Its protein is CASSARQGFGNEQFF.

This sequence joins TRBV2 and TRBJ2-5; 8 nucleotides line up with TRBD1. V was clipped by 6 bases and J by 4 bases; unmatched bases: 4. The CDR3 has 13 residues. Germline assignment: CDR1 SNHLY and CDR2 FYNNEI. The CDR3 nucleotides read TGTGCCAGCAGCACAGACAGGGGAGAGACCCAGTACTTC. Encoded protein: CASSTDRGETQYF. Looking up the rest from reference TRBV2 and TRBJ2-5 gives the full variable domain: EPEVTQTPSHQVTQMGQEVILRCVPISNHLYFYWYRQILGQKVEFLVSFYNNEISEKSEIFDDQFSVERPDGSNFTLKIRSTKLEDSAMYFCASSTDRGETQYFGPGTRLLVL.

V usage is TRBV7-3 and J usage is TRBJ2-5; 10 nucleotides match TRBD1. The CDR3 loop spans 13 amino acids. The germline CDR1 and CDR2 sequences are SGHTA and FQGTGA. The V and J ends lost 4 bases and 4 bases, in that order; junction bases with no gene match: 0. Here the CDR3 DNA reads TGTGCCAGCAGCTGGGACAGGGGAGAGACCCAGTACTTC. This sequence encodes CASSWDRGETQYF.

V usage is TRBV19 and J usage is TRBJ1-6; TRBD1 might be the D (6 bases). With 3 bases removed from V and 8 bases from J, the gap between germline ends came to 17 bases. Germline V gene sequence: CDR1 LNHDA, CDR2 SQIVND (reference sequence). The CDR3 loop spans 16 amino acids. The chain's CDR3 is CASSMVPQGMDSPLHF. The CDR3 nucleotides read TGTGCCAGTAGTATGGTTCCGCAGGGGATGGATTCACCCCTCCACTTT. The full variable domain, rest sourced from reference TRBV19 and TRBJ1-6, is DGGITQSPKYLFRKEGQNVTLSCEQNLNHDAMYWYRQDPGQGLRLIYYSQIVNDFQKGDIAEGYSVSREKKESFPLTVTSAQKNPTAFYLCASSMVPQGMDSPLHFGNGTRLTVT.

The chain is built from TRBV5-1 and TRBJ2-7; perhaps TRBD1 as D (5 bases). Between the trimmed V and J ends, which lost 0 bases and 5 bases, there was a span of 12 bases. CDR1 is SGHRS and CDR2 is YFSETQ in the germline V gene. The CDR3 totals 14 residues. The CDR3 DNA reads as TGCGCCAGCAGCTTGGCCGTAGGGGTGGACGAGCAGTACTTC. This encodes CASSLAVGVDEQYF.

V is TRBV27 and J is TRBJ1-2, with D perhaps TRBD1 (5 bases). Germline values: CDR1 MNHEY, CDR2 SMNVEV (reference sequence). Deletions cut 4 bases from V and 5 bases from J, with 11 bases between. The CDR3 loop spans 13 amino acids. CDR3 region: CASSSSGWYGYTF. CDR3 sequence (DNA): TGTGCCAGCAGTTCCTCAGGGTGGTATGGCTACACCTTC.

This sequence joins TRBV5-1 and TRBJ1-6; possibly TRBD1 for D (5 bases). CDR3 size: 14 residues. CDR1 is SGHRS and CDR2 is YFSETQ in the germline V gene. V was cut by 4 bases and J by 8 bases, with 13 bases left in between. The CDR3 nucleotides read TGCGCCAGCAGCCGTCTACAGGACGATTCACCCCTCCACTTT. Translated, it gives CASSRLQDDSPLHF.

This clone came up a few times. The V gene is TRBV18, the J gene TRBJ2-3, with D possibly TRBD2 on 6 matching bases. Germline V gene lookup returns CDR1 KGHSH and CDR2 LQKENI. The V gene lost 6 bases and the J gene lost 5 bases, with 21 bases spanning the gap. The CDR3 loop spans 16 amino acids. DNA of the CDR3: TGTGCCAGCTCTCGAGGGCCATTTCGGGGGAAAGATACGCAGTATTTT. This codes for CASSRGPFRGKDTQYF.

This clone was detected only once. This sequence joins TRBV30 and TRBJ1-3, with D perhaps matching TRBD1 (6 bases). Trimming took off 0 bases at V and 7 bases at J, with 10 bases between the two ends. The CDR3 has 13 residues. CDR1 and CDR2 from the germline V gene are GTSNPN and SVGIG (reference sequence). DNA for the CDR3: TGTGCCTGGAGTGTGGGGGGGCCCAACACCATATATTTT. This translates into CAWSVGGPNTIYF. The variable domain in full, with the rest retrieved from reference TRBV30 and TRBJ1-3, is SQTIHQWPATLVQPVGSPLSLECTVEGTSNPNLYWYRQAAGRGLQLLFYSVGIGQISSEVPQNLSASRPQDRQFILSSKKLLLSDSGFYLCAWSVGGPNTIYFGEGSWLTVV.

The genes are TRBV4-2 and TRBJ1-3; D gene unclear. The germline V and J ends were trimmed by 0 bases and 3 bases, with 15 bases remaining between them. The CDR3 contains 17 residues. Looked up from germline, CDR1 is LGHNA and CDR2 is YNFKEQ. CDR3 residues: CASSQELQWANGNTIYF. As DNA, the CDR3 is TGTGCCAGCAGCCAAGAATTACAGTGGGCAAATGGAAACACCATATATTTT.

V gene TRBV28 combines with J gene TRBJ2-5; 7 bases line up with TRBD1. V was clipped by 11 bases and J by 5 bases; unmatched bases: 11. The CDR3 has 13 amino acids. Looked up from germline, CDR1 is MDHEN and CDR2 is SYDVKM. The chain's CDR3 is CASSDRARETQYF. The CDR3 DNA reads TGTGCCTCCTCCGACAGGGCAAGGGAGACCCAGTACTTC.

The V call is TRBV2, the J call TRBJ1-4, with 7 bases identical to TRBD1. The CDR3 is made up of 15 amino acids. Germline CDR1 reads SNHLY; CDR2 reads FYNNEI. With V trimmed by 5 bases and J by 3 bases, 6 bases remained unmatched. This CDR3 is CASSSSGTANEKLFF. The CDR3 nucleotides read TGTGCCAGCAGTTCCTCCGGGACAGCTAATGAAAAACTGTTTTTT. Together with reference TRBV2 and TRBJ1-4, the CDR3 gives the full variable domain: EPEVTQTPSHQVTQMGQEVILRCVPISNHLYFYWYRQILGQKVEFLVSFYNNEISEKSEIFDDQFSVERPDGSNFTLKIRSTKLEDSAMYFCASSSSGTANEKLFFGSGTQLSVL.

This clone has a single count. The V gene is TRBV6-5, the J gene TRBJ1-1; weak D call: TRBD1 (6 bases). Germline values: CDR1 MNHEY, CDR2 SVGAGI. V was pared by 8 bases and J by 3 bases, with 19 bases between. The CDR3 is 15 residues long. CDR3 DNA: TGTGCCAGCCGCCCCGACAGGTCCTGGGACACTGAAGCTTTCTTT. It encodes CASRPDRSWDTEAFF.

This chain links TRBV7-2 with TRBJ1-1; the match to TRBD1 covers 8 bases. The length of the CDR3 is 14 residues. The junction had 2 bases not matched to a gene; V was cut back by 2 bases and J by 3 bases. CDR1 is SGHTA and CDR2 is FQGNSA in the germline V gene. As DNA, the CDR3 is TGTGCCAGCAGCTTAAACAGGGGGGACACTGAAGCTTTCTTT. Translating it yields CASSLNRGDTEAFF.

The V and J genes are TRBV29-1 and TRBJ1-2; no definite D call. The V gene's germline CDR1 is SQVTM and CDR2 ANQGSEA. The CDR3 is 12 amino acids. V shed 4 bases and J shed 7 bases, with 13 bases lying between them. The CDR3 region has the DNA TGCAGCGTTGCCCACGGGGTCAGTGGCTACACCTTC. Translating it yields CSVAHGVSGYTF.

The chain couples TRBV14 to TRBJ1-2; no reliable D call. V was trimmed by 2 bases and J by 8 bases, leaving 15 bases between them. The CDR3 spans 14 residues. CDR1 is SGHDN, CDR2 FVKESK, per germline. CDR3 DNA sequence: TGTGCCAGCAGCCAAAGCGGGTGGGGAATCGGCTACACCTTC. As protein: CASSQSGWGIGYTF.

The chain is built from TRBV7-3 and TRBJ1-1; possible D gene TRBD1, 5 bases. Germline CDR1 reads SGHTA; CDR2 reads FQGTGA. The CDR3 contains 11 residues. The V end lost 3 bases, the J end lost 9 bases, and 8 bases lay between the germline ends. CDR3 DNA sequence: TGTGCCAGCAGCTTTGGGACGAAAGCTTTCTTT. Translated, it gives CASSFGTKAFF.

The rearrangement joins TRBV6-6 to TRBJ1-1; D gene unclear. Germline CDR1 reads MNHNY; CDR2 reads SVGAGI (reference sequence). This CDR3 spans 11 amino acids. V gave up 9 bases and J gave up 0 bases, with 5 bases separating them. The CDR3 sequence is CARVLNTEAFF. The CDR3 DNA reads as TGTGCCAGGGTACTGAACACTGAAGCTTTCTTT.

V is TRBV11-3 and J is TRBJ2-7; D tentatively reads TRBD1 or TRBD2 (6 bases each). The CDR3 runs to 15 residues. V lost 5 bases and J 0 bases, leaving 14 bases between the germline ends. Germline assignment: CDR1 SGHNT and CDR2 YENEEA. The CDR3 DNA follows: TGTGCCAGCAGCCCGGGGGCGGGGAGCTCCTACGAGCAGTACTTC. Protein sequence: CASSPGAGSSYEQYF. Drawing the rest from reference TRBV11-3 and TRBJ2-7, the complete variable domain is EAGVVQSPRYKIIEKKQPVAFWCNPISGHNTLYWYLQNLGQGPELLIRYENEEAVDDSQLPKDRFSAERLKGVDSTLKIQPAELGDSAVYLCASSPGAGSSYEQYFGPGTRLTVT.

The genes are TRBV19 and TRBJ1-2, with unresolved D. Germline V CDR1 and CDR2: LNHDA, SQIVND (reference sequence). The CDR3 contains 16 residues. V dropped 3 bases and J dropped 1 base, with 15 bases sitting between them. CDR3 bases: TGTGCCAGTAGTATTAATCTTCTGGGCTTTAACTATGGCTACACCTTC. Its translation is CASSINLLGFNYGYTF.

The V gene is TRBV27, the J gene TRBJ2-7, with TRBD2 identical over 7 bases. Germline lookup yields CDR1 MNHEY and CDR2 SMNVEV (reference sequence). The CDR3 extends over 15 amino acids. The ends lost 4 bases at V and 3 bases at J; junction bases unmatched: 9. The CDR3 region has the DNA TGTGCCAGCAGTTCCCCCGGGGGGACGCACTACGAGCAGTACTTC. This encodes CASSSPGGTHYEQYF.

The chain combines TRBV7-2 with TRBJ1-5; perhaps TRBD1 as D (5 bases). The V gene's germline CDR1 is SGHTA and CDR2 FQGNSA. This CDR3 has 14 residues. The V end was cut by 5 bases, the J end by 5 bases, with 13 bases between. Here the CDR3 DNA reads TGTGCCAGCAGCCCCGTGGGGGTGGATCAGCCCCAGCATTTT. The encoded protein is CASSPVGVDQPQHF.

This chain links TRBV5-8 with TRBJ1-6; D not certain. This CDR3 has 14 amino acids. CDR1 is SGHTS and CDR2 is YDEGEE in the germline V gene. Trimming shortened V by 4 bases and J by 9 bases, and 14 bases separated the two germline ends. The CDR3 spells CASSLGTERSPLHF. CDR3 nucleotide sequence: TGTGCCAGCAGCCTGGGCACAGAGCGTTCACCCCTCCACTTT.

As DNA, the CDR3 is TGTGCCAGCAGCCAAGCCTGGGAGGATCTAGGCGGGGGAATTAATTCACCCCTCCACTTT. Its protein is CASSQAWEDLGGGINSPLHF. V and J are TRBV14 and TRBJ1-6, with TRBD1 as a possible D gene (5 bases). The CDR3 has 20 amino acids. V shed 1 base and J shed 6 bases, with 25 bases lying between them. The V gene's germline CDR1 is SGHDN and CDR2 FVKESK.

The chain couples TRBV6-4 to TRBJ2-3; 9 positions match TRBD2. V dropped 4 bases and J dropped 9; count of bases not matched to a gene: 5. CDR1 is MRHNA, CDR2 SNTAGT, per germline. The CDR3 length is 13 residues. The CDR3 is CASSGLAGQTQYF. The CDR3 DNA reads TGTGCCAGCAGTGGGCTAGCGGGGCAAACGCAGTATTTT.

Written as DNA, the CDR3 is TGTGCCAGCAGCTTGGGTGACCGGAGCTCTGGAAACACCATATATTTT. Protein: CASSLGDRSSGNTIYF. The gene calls are TRBV5-4 and TRBJ1-3; D remains unclear. The CDR3 has 16 residues. The V gene's germline CDR1 is SGHNT and CDR2 YYREEE (reference sequence). V was trimmed by 0 bases and J by 0 bases, leaving 10 bases between them.

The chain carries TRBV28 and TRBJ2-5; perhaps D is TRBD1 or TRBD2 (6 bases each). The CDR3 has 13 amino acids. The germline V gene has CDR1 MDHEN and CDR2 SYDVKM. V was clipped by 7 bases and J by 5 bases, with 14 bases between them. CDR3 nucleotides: TGTGCCAGCAACTTGGGGGGCGGGGAGACCCAGTACTTC. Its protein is CASNLGGGETQYF.

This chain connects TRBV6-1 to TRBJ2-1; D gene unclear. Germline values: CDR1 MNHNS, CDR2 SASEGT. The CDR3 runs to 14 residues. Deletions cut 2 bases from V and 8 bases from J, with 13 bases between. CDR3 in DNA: TGTGCCAGCAGTGAATCCCGGGTTGGCTATGAGCAGTTCTTC. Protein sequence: CASSESRVGYEQFF.